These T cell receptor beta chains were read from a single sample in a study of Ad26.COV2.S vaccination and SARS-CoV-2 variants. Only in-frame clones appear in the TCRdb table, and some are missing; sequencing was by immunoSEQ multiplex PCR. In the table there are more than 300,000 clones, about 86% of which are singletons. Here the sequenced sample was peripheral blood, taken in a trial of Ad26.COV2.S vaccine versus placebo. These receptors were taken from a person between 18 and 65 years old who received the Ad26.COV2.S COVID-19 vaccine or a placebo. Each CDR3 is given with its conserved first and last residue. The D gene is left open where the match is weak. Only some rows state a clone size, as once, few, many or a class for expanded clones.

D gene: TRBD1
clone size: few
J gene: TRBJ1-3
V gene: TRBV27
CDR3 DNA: TGTGCCAGCAGTTTATCTTTTGACAGGGCTGGAAACACCATATATTTT
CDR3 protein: CASSLSFDRAGNTIYF

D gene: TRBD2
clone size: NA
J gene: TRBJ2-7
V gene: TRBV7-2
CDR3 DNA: TGTGCCAGCAGCCCGTTTCTAGCGGGAGGGCAGGAGCAGTACTTC
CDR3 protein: CASSPFLAGGQEQYF

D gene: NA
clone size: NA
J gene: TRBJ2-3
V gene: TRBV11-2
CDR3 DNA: TGTGCCAGCAGCCACGGGACACCCCAGTATTTT
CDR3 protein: CASSHGTPQYF

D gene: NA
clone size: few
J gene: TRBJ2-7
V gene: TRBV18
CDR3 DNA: TGTGCCAGCTCACCACCAAGGAAATCCTACGAGCAGTACTTC
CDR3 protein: CASSPPRKSYEQYF

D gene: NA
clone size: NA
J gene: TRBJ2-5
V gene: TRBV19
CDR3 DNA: TGTGCCAGTAGTTCCTACCGGGACAAGGGACCTAAAGAGACCCAGTACTTC
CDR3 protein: CASSSYRDKGPKETQYF

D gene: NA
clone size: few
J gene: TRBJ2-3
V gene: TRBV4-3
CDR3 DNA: TGCGCCAGCAGCCAACAACCACTGCAGGGGATCCCCGATACGCAGTATTTT
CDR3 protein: CASSQQPLQGIPDTQYF

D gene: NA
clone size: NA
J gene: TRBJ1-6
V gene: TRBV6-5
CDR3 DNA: TGTGCCAGCACTCCAGAAACGAATTCACCCCTCCACTTT
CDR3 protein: CASTPETNSPLHF

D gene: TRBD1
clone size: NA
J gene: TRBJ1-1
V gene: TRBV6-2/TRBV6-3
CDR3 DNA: TGTGCCAGCAGTACGACAGGGTACACTGAAGCTTTCTTT
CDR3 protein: CASSTTGYTEAFF

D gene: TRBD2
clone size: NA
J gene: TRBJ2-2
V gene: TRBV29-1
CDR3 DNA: TGCAGCGTTGCGGGGAGCGGGGCCTACACCGGGGAGCTGTTTTTT
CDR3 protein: CSVAGSGAYTGELFF

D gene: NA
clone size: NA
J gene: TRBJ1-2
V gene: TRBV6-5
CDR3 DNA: TGTGCCAGCAGTTTGGGACAAAATGCCATCTATGGCTACACCTTC
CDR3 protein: CASSLGQNAIYGYTF

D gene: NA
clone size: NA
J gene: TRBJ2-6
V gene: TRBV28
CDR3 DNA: TGTGCCAGCACTTTTGGTCGGGTCTCTGGGGCCAACGTCCTGACTTTC
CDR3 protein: CASTFGRVSGANVLTF

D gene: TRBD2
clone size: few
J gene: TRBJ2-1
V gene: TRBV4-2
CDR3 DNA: TGTGCCAGCAGCCAGTCGTCAGGACTTGCTAGCGGGGGGTCTCGGTGGGGCAATGAGCAGTTCTTC
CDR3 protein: CASSQSSGLASGGSRWGNEQFF

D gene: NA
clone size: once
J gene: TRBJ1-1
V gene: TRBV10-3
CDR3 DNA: TGTGCCATCAGTTCGGACACGAACACTGAAGCTTTCTTT
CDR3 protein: CAISSDTNTEAFF

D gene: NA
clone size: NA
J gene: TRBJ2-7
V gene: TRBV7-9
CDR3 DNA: TGTGCCAGCAGCTTAAGCGTTGACCTCAGCAGACCCTACGAGCAGTACTTC
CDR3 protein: CASSLSVDLSRPYEQYF

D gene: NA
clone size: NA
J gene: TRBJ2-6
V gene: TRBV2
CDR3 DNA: TGTGCCAGCACCCAGGACAGTGCCTACTCTGGGGCCAACGTCCTGACTTTC
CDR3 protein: CASTQDSAYSGANVLTF

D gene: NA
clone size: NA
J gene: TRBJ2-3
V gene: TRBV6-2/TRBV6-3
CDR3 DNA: TGTGCCAGCAGTTGGGGAGGGGGACCAGATACGCAGTATTTT
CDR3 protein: CASSWGGGPDTQYF

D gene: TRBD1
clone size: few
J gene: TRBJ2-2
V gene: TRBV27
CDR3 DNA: TGTGCCAGCAGTCCCCTGGACAGGGGAATAGGCGGGGAGCTGTTTTTT
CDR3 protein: CASSPLDRGIGGELFF

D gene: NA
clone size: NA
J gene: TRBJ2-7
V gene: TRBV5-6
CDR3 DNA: TGTGCCAGCAGCTTGGCCGCGGCGGGGCCCTACTACGAGCAGTACTTC
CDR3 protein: CASSLAAAGPYYEQYF

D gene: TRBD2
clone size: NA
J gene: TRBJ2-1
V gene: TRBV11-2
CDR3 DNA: TGTGCCAGCAGCCCGAGGACCCGCGGGAGTGTCAGCTCCTACAATGAGCAGTTCTTC
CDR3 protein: CASSPRTRGSVSSYNEQFF

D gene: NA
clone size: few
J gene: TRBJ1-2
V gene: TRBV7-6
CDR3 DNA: TGTGCCAGCAGCTTAGACAGTCACGGCTACACCTTC
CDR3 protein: CASSLDSHGYTF

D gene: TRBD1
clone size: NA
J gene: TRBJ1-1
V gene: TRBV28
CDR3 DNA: TGTGCCAGCAGTTTCAGGGGGCGGAACACTGAAGCTTTCTTT
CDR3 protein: CASSFRGRNTEAFF